Listed below are T cell receptor beta chains from one sample, sequenced in a study of T cells after yellow fever vaccination. TCRdb redid the calling of the 5' RACE reads with MiXCR, one entry per CDR3 protein. Among fewer than 450,000 distinct CDR3 sequences listed, less than 9.5% were seen once. Sequenced material: PBMCs, taken about 41 days after the first yellow fever vaccination. The receptors were gathered from a young man who received the YFV17D yellow fever vaccine. CDR3s include the opening cysteine and the closing phenylalanine or tryptophan. Fields, in order: D gene, clone size, V gene, CDR3 length, J gene, CDR3 DNA, CDR3 protein. D genes are given only for firm matches. Not all rows give a size; the values are once, few, many and, for expanded clones, a class.

D gene: TRBD1
clone size: -
V gene: TRBV7-6
CDR3 length: 15
J gene: TRBJ1-4
CDR3 DNA: TGTGCCAGCAGCTTAGCGCAGGGGGCACAGGGAAAACTGTTTTTT
CDR3 protein: CASSLAQGAQGKLFF

D gene: -
clone size: -
V gene: TRBV29-1
CDR3 length: 14
J gene: TRBJ2-3
CDR3 DNA: TGCAGCGCCGCCGGAGGGGGGGGGCTCGATACGCAGTATTTT
CDR3 protein: CSAAGGGGLDTQYF

D gene: TRBD1
clone size: -
V gene: TRBV7-9
CDR3 length: 16
J gene: TRBJ2-5
CDR3 DNA: TGTGCCAGCAGCTTGTCGGAACAGGGGTGGAAGGAGACCCAGTACTTC
CDR3 protein: CASSLSEQGWKETQYF

D gene: TRBD2
clone size: -
V gene: TRBV5-1
CDR3 length: 15
J gene: TRBJ2-1
CDR3 DNA: TGCGCCAGCAGTATCAGTAGCGGGGGGGCTAATGAGCAGTTCTTC
CDR3 protein: CASSISSGGANEQFF

D gene: -
clone size: -
V gene: TRBV14
CDR3 length: 15
J gene: TRBJ2-7
CDR3 DNA: TGTGCCAGCAGCCAAGGATACAGGGTTCTAGACGAGCAGTACTTC
CDR3 protein: CASSQGYRVLDEQYF

D gene: -
clone size: -
V gene: TRBV4-1
CDR3 length: 16
J gene: TRBJ1-2
CDR3 DNA: TGCGCCAGCAGCCAGTTCCCCGGGGTCCCCACCGATGGCTACACCTTC
CDR3 protein: CASSQFPGVPTDGYTF

D gene: -
clone size: few
V gene: TRBV12-3/TRBV12-4
CDR3 length: 16
J gene: TRBJ2-7
CDR3 DNA: TGTGCCAGCAGGGGTGGAGGGGGCAGCGGCCGACTTGAGCAGTACTTC
CDR3 protein: CASRGGGGSGRLEQYF

D gene: -
clone size: few
V gene: TRBV19
CDR3 length: 15
J gene: TRBJ2-2
CDR3 DNA: TGTGCCAGTAGTATAGTTCCAGGATCCACCGGGGAGCTGTTTTTT
CDR3 protein: CASSIVPGSTGELFF

D gene: -
clone size: few
V gene: TRBV20-1
CDR3 length: 14
J gene: TRBJ1-2
CDR3 DNA: TGCAGTGCTAGATCCGGGGGGGGATCGGTTGGCTACACCTTC
CDR3 protein: CSARSGGGSVGYTF

D gene: -
clone size: few
V gene: TRBV2
CDR3 length: 16
J gene: TRBJ2-4
CDR3 DNA: TGTGCCAGCAGTGACTCGTCCTATACAGCCAAAAACATTCAGTACTTC
CDR3 protein: CASSDSSYTAKNIQYF

D gene: -
clone size: -
V gene: TRBV9
CDR3 length: 16
J gene: TRBJ2-1
CDR3 DNA: TGTGCCAGCAGCCCTGATAGATTCTTTGACAACAATGAGCAGTTCTTC
CDR3 protein: CASSPDRFFDNNEQFF

D gene: -
clone size: -
V gene: TRBV5-1
CDR3 length: 16
J gene: TRBJ2-7
CDR3 DNA: TGCGCCAGCAGCTTGGCTCTTGTAGGGGGAGCAGACGAGCAGTACTTC
CDR3 protein: CASSLALVGGADEQYF

D gene: TRBD1
clone size: -
V gene: TRBV6-1
CDR3 length: 13
J gene: TRBJ1-2
CDR3 DNA: TGTGCCAGCAGGTCCGGGACAGGGGATGGCTACACCTTC
CDR3 protein: CASRSGTGDGYTF

D gene: TRBD2
clone size: few
V gene: TRBV20-1
CDR3 length: 15
J gene: TRBJ2-5
CDR3 DNA: TGCAGTGCTCACGGGGAGGGGCACGGTGCTTGGACCCAGTACTTC
CDR3 protein: CSAHGEGHGAWTQYF

D gene: -
clone size: many
V gene: TRBV2
CDR3 length: 13
J gene: TRBJ2-5
CDR3 DNA: TGTGCCAGCACCGCAGTGGGAGGAGAGACCCAGTACTTC
CDR3 protein: CASTAVGGETQYF

D gene: -
clone size: -
V gene: TRBV5-4
CDR3 length: 15
J gene: TRBJ1-1
CDR3 DNA: TGTGCCAGCAGCCCTCAGAACGTCATGAGGACTGAAGCTTTCTTT
CDR3 protein: CASSPQNVMRTEAFF

D gene: -
clone size: -
V gene: TRBV4-3
CDR3 length: 14
J gene: TRBJ1-1
CDR3 DNA: TGCGCCAGCAGCCTCGGCCCCACGGACACTGAAGCTTTCTTT
CDR3 protein: CASSLGPTDTEAFF

D gene: -
clone size: few
V gene: TRBV7-2
CDR3 length: 13
J gene: TRBJ2-5
CDR3 DNA: TGTGCCAGCAGCTCCCTTCCACAAGAGACCCAGTACTTC
CDR3 protein: CASSSLPQETQYF

D gene: -
clone size: few
V gene: TRBV6-5
CDR3 length: 14
J gene: TRBJ1-2
CDR3 DNA: TGTGCCAGCAGTTACTCCGTCCTGAGCTATGGCTACACCTTC
CDR3 protein: CASSYSVLSYGYTF

D gene: -
clone size: few
V gene: TRBV7-9
CDR3 length: 14
J gene: TRBJ2-5
CDR3 DNA: TGTGCCCTCGGGGAAGAGCGGTTCCAAGAGACCCAGTACTTC
CDR3 protein: CALGEERFQETQYF

D gene: TRBD1
clone size: few
V gene: TRBV7-2
CDR3 length: 16
J gene: TRBJ2-5
CDR3 DNA: TGTGCCACCACTTTTCGGGACAGGGGATACCAAGAGACCCAGTACTTC
CDR3 protein: CATTFRDRGYQETQYF

D gene: TRBD2
clone size: few
V gene: TRBV5-1
CDR3 length: 14
J gene: TRBJ2-3
CDR3 DNA: TGCGCCAGCAGAGGCGGGGGGCCCCCGGATACGCAGTATTTT
CDR3 protein: CASRGGGPPDTQYF